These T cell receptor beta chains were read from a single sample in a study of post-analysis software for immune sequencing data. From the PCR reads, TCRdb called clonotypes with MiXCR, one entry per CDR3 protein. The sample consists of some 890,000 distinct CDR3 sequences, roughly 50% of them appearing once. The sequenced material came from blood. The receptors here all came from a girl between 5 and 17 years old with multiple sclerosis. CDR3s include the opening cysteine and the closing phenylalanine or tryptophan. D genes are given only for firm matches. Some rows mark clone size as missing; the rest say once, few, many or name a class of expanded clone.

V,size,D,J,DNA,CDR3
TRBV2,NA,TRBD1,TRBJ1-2,TGTGCCAGCACCGGGGACAGGGGTGAAGGCTACACCTTC,CASTGDRGEGYTF
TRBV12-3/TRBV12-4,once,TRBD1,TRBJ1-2,TGTGCCAGCAGCTACGGGACAGGCCTTAGGAGCTACACCTTC,CASSYGTGLRSYTF
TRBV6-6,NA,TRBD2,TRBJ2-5,TGTGCCAGCAGTTACGGACTAGCGGTAGAAGAGACCCAGTACTTC,CASSYGLAVEETQYF
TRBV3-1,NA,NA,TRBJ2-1,TGTGCCAGCAGCCCCCCCCTGGGCAATGAGCAGTTCTTC,CASSPPLGNEQFF
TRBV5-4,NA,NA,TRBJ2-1,TGTGCCAGCAGCTTGGATTCAGCGATCCATGAGCAGTTCTTC,CASSLDSAIHEQFF
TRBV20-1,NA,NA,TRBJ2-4,TGCAGTGCTAGTGGTCTGGCTCCAGAGCAGTACTTC,CSASGLAPEQYF
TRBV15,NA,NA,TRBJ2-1,TGTGCCACCAGCAGAGATATCGCTAAGGGGAGAAATGAGCAGTTCTTC,CATSRDIAKGRNEQFF
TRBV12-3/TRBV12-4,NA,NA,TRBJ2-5,TGTGCCAGCAGTCCTACACAGGGAGCCCAAGAGACCCAGTACTTC,CASSPTQGAQETQYF
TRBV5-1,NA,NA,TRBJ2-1,TGCGCCAGCAGCTTCCCCCCCGAGGATGAGCAGTTCTTC,CASSFPPEDEQFF
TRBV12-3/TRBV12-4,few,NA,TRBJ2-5,TGTGCCAGCAGTTTGGGTCTAACTCCAGAGACCCAGTACTTC,CASSLGLTPETQYF
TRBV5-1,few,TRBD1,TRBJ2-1,TGCGCCAGCAGCTACATGACAGGGGGGAAATCCTACAATGAGCAGTTCTTC,CASSYMTGGKSYNEQFF
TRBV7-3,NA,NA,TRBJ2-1,TGTGCCAGCAGCTTTCCATCTAGCGACAACTCCTACAATGAGCAGTTCTTC,CASSFPSSDNSYNEQFF
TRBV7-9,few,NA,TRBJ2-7,TGTGCCAGCACTCCATGGGGACCAAAGGACGAGCAGTACTTC,CASTPWGPKDEQYF
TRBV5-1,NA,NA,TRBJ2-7,TGCGCCAGCACCGACAAGGGCTACGAGCAGTACTTC,CASTDKGYEQYF
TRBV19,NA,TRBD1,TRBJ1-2,TGTGCCAGTAGCTCGGTGGGACAGGGCAACTATGGCTACACCTTC,CASSSVGQGNYGYTF
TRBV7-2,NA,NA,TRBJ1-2,TGTGCCAGCAGCTCGAAATCGGGCTATGGCTACACCTTC,CASSSKSGYGYTF
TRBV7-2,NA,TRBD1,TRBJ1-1,TGTGCCAGCAGTCCGCGGACAGGGATTTTAGCTTTCTTT,CASSPRTGILAFF
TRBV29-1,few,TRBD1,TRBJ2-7,TGCAGCGTAGGACAGGTTAGCTCCTACGAGCAGTACTTC,CSVGQVSSYEQYF
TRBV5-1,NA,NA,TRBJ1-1,TGCGCCAGCAACACTTGGGGAGGAGGAACTGAAGCTTTCTTT,CASNTWGGGTEAFF
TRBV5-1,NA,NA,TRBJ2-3,TGCGCCAGCCAAAAGGGATCGGGCACAGATACGCAGTATTTT,CASQKGSGTDTQYF
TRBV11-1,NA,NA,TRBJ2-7,TGTGCCAGCAGCTTTGAAGGGGGGATCCCTTCCTACGAGCAGTACTTC,CASSFEGGIPSYEQYF
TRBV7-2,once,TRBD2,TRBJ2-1,TGTGCCAGCAGCGCTCGACTAGCGGGATTCTACAATGAGCAGTTCTTC,CASSARLAGFYNEQFF
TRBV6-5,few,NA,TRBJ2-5,TGTGCCAGCAGTTACTCGACCTTCTGGTGGGTGGAGACCCAGTACTTC,CASSYSTFWWVETQYF
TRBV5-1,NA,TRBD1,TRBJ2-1,TGCGCCAGCAGCGAGGGACAGGGAAGAGGACAGTTCTTC,CASSEGQGRGQFF
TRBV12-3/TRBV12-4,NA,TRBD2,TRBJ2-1,TGTGCCAGCAGTTTATCGGCGGGAGCCACGTACAATGAGCAGTTCTTC,CASSLSAGATYNEQFF
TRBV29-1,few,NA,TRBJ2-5,TGCAGCGTTGTTAGGGGACCAGAGACCCAGTACTTC,CSVVRGPETQYF
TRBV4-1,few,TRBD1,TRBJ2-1,TGCGCCAGCAGCCAACCACCGACAGGGTTAGAGCAGTTCTTC,CASSQPPTGLEQFF
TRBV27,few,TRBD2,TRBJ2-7,TGTGCCAGCAGATCTAGCGGGAGTTTGTACGAGCAGTACTTC,CASRSSGSLYEQYF
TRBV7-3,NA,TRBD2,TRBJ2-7,TGTGCCAGCAGCTTAACAAGCGGGGGCCGGAGCTACGAGCAGTACTTC,CASSLTSGGRSYEQYF
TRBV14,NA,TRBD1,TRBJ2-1,TGTGCCAGCAGCCAAGGGACAGGGGTACCGTTCTTC,CASSQGTGVPFF
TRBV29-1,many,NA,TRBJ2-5,TGCAGCGTTGGCCAGGGAAGGGAGACCCAGTACTTC,CSVGQGRETQYF
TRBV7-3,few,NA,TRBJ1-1,TGTGCCAGCAGCCCATCGAGAGCGGTAACGAACACTGAAGCTTTCTTT,CASSPSRAVTNTEAFF
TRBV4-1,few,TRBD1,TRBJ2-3,TGCGCCAGCAGCCTCTATGGCCGCAGCCCGGGGACAGGGGGCACAGATACGCAGTATTTT,CASSLYGRSPGTGGTDTQYF
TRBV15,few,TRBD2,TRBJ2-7,TGTGCCACCAGCAGAGATAGGGGACTAGCTAGTTACGAGCAGTACTTC,CATSRDRGLASYEQYF
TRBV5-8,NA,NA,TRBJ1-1,TGTGCCAGCAGCCGGACCGCCAAATACGCTACAGGGTCTGGAGCTTTCTTT,CASSRTAKYATGSGAFF
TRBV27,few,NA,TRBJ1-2,TGTGCCAGCAGTTTAATGACGGGTGATGGCTACACCTTC,CASSLMTGDGYTF
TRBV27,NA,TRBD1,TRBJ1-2,TGTGCCAGCAGTTTATTTAAGGGGGCCGACTATGGCTACACCTTC,CASSLFKGADYGYTF
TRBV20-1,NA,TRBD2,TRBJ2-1,TGCAGTGCTAGACCAACCGGGACTAGCAGGAACAATGAGCAGTTCTTC,CSARPTGTSRNNEQFF
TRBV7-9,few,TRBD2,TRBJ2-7,TGTGCCAGCAGCTTGACTAGCGGGAGGAGGGACGAGCAGTACTTC,CASSLTSGRRDEQYF
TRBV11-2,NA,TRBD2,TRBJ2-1,TGTGCCAGCAGCCCTCGGGAGGGGGTTTGGAGTGAGCAGTTCTTC,CASSPREGVWSEQFF
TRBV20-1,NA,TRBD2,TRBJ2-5,TGCAGTGCTATCCTAGCGGGAGGCCCCTCTGGGGAGCAGTACTTC,CSAILAGGPSGEQYF
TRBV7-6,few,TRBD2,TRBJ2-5,TGTGCCAGCAGCTTAGGAGCGGGGGGCCGGGGGTCAGAGACCCAGTACTTC,CASSLGAGGRGSETQYF
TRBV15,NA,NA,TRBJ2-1,TGTGCCACCAGCAGAGAAGAACACAATGAGCAGTTCTTC,CATSREEHNEQFF
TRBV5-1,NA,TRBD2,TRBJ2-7,TGCGCCAGCAGCCCCCAAGCGGGAGCCTACGAGCAGTACTTC,CASSPQAGAYEQYF
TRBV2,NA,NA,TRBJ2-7,TGTGCCAGCAGGCGGGCATACGAGCAGTACTTC,CASRRAYEQYF